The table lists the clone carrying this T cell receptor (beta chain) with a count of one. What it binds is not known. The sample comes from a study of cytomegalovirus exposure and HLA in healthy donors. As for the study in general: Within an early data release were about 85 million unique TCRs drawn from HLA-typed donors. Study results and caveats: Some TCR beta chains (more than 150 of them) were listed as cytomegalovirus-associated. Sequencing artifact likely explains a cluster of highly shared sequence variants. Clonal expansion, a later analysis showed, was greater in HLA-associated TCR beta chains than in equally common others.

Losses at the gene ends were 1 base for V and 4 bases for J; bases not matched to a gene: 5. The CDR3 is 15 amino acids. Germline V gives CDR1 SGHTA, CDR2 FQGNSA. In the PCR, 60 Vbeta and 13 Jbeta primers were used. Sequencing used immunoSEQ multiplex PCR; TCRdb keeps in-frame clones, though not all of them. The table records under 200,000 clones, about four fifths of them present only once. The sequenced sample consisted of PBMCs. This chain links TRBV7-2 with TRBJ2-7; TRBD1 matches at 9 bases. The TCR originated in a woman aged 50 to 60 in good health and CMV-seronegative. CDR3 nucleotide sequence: TGTGCCAGCAGCTTAGAGAGGGGACAGGGATACGAGCAGTACTTC. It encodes CASSLERGQGYEQYF.